The sequence of this T cell receptor (beta chain) was determined in a study of PD-1 blockade in classical Hodgkin lymphoma. Trimming took off 0 bases at V and 3 bases at J, with 9 bases between the two ends. Germline CDR1 and CDR2: SGHRS and YFSETQ. CDR3 length: 14 residues. Libraries were prepared by immunoSEQ multiplex PCR; TCRdb keeps only in-frame clonotypes and omits some of them. The sample lists some 100,000 clones, around 89% occurring once. All the patients suffered relapse after autologous stem cell transplantation, and brentuximab vedotin exposure differed. Sequencing used peripheral blood mononuclear cells (PBMCs), obtained before the second cycle of nivolumab. The chain combines TRBV5-1 with TRBJ2-5; no clear D gene. The receptor comes from a human donor with classical Hodgkin lymphoma. The CDR3 sequence: CASSLDLSEETQYF. Here the CDR3 DNA reads TGCGCCAGCAGCTTGGATCTTTCGGAAGAGACCCAGTACTTC.